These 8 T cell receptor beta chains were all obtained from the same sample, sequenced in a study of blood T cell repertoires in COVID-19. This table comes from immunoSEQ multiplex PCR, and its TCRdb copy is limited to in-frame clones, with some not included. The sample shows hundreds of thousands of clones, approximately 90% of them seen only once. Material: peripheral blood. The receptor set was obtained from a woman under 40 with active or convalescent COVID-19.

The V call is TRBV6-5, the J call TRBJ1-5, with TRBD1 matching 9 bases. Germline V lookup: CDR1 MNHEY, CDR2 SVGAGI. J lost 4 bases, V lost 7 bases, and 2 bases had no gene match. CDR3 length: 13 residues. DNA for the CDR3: TGTGCCAGCAACGACAGGGGGAATCAGCCCCAGCATTTT. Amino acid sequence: CASNDRGNQPQHF.

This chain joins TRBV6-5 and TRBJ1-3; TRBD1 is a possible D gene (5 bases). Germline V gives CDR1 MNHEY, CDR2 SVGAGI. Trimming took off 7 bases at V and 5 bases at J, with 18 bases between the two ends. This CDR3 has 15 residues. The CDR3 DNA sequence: TGTGCCAGCACCACGGGAGGGGTAAGAAGAAACACCATATATTTT. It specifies CASTTGGVRRNTIYF.

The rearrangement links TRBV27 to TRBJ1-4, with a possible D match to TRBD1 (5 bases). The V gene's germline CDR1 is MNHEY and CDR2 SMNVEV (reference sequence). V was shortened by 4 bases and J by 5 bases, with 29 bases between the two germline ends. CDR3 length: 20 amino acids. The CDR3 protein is CASSSYPPGQTSGANEKLFF. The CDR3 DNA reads TGTGCCAGCAGTTCATATCCCCCGGGCCAGACTTCTGGGGCCAATGAAAAACTGTTTTTT.

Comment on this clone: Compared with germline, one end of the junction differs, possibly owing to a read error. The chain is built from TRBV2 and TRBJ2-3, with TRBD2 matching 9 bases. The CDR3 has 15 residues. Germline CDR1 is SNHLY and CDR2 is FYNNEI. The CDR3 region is CASRDQAGGPDTQYF. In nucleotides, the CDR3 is TGTGCCAGCCGTGATCAAGCGGGGGGACCAGATACGCAGTATTTT.

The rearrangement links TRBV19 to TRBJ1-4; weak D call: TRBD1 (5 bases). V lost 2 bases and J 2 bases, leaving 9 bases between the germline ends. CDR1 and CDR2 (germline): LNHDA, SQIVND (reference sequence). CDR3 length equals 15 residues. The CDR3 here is CASSIFGGTNEKLFF. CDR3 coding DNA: TGTGCCAGTAGTATATTCGGGGGTACTAATGAAAAACTGTTTTTT.

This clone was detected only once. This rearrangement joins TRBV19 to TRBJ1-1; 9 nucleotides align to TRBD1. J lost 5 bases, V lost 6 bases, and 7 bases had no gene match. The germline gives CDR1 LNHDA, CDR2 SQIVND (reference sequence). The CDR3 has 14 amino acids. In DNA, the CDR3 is TGTGCCAGTAGGGAGGACAGGGGTATGACTGAAGCTTTCTTT. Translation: CASREDRGMTEAFF.

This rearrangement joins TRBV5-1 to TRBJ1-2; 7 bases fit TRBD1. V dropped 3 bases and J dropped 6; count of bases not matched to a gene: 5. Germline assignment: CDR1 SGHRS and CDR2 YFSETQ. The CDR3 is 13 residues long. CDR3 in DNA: TGCGCCAGCAGCTCCGGGACAGAAAATGGCTACACCTTC. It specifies CASSSGTENGYTF.

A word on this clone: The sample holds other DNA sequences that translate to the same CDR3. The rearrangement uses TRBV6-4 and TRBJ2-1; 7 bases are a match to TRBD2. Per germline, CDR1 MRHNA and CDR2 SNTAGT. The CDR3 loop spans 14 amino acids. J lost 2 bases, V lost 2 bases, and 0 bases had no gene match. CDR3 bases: TGTGCCAGCAGTGACGCGGGGGCCTACAATGAGCAGTTCTTC. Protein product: CASSDAGAYNEQFF.